The clone carrying this T cell receptor beta chain was counted only a few times. Its antigen remains unknown. Every sample yielded at least 6.5 million isolated PBMCs. CDR3 length: 13 residues. The germline V gene encodes CDR1 MNHNY and CDR2 SVGAGI (reference sequence). The V end was cut by 6 bases, the J end by 0 bases, with 6 bases between. The data stem from a study of blood T cells in healthy people across ages. Study results and caveats: The unsorted PBMCs prevented any conclusive comparison of naive versus antigen-experienced cells.

Alongside a J-beta primer mix, a sample-barcoded 5' primer served in a second PCR lasting roughly 6 to 12 cycles. TCRdb ran MiXCR on the 5' RACE reads and lists one entry per CDR3 protein. The data show about 1.4 million distinct CDR3 sequences, 59% seen once. This sequence joins TRBV6-6 and TRBJ2-1, with D hard to call. The sequenced sample was blood. The TCR comes from a man younger than 35 in good health. The CDR3 sequence is CASRDGSYNEQFF. The CDR3 region has the DNA TGTGCCAGCAGGGACGGCTCCTACAATGAGCAGTTCTTC.